One T cell receptor (beta chain) is described in this entry. The V gene's germline CDR1 is LGHNT and CDR2 FRNRAP. V dropped 6 bases and J dropped 4; count of bases not matched to a gene: 2. The CDR3 consists of 12 residues. The data are from a study of blood T cell repertoires in COVID-19. Study-wide background: Material from acute and convalescent COVID-19 was sourced from the United States, Italy and Spain.

Method: immunoSEQ multiplex PCR; TCRdb's copy keeps in-frame clones and lacks some. The table records approximately 310,000 clones, around 85% of them present only once. The genes are TRBV12-5 and TRBJ2-5; 7 bases align to TRBD1. The TCR originated in a woman between 25 and 40 years old who had been exposed to COVID-19. Sample: PBMCs or T cells enriched from blood (not recorded which). This CDR3 is CASGTGAETQYF. The CDR3 nucleotides are TGTGCTAGTGGCACAGGGGCAGAGACCCAGTACTTC.